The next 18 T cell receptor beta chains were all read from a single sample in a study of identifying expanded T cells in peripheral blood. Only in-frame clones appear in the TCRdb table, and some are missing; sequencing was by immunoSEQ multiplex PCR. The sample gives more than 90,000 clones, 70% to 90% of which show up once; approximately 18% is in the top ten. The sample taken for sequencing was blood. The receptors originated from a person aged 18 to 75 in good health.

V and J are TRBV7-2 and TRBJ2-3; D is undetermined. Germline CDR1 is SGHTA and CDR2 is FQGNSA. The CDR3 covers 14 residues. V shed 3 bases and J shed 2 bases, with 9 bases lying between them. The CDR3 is CASSFRRLTDTQYF. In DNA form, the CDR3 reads TGTGCCAGCAGCTTCAGGCGGCTCACAGATACGCAGTATTTT.

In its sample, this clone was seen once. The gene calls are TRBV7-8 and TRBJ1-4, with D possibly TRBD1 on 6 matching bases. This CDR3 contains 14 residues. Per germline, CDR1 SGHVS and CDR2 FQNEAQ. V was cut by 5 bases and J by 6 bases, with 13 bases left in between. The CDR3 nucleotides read TGTGCCAGCAGCGGAGGGGGTAGCGATGAAAAACTGTTTTTT. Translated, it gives CASSGGGSDEKLFF. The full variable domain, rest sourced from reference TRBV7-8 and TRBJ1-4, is GAGVSQSPRYKVAKRGQDVALRCDPISGHVSLFWYQQALGQGPEFLTYFQNEAQLDKSGLPSDRFFAERPEGSVSTLKIQRTQQEDSAVYLCASSGGGSDEKLFFGSGTQLSVL.

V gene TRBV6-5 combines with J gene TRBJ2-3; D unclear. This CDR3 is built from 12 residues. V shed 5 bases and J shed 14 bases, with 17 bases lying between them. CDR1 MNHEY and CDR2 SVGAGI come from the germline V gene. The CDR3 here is CASSETGPPGYF. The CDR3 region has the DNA TGTGCCAGCAGTGAGACCGGGCCCCCCGGGTATTTT.

CDR3 DNA sequence: TGTGCCAGCAGCCTTCGGACAGGAGGTTCCACAGCTAACTATGGCTACACCTTC. Encoded protein: CASSLRTGGSTANYGYTF. The chain joins TRBV7-9 to TRBJ1-2; 7 bases fit TRBD1. The CDR3 loop spans 18 amino acids. Germline CDR1 reads SEHNR; CDR2 reads FQNEAQ (reference sequence). V lost 5 bases and J lost 0; bases outside the gene matches: 15. The complete variable domain, with remaining parts taken from reference TRBV7-9 and TRBJ1-2, reads DTGVSQNPRHKITKRGQNVTFRCDPISEHNRLYWYRQTLGQGPEFLTYFQNEAQLEKSRLLSDRFSAERPKGSFSTLEIQRTEQGDSAMYLCASSLRTGGSTANYGYTFGSGTRLTVV.

The CDR3, as DNA: TGTGCCAGCAGCTTAGCGGACGATTGGGAGCAGTACTTC. Its protein is CASSLADDWEQYF. The chain links TRBV7-6 to TRBJ2-7; D unresolved. Germline CDR1 and CDR2: SGHVS and FNYEAQ. The V end lost 0 bases, the J end lost 7 bases, and 10 bases lay between the germline ends. The CDR3 runs to 13 residues.

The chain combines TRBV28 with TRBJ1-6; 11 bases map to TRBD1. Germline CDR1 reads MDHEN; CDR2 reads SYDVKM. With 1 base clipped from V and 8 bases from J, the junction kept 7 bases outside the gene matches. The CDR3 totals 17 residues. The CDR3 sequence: CASSLLEGGQGDSPLHF. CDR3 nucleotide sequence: TGTGCCAGCAGTTTATTGGAGGGGGGACAGGGGGATTCACCCCTCCACTTT.

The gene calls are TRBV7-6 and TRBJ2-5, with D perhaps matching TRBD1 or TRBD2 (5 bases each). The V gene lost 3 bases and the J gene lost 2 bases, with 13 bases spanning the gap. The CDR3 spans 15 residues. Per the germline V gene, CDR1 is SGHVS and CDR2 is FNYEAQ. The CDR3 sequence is CASSFRGARQETQYF. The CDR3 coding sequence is TGTGCCAGCAGCTTTAGGGGAGCCCGGCAAGAGACCCAGTACTTC.

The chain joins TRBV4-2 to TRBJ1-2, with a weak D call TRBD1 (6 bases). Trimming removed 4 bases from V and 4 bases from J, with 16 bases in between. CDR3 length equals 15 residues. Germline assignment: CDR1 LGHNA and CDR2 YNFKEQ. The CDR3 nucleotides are TGTGCCAGCAGCCTGAAGCAGGGGAGCGGCTATGGCTACACCTTC. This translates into CASSLKQGSGYGYTF.

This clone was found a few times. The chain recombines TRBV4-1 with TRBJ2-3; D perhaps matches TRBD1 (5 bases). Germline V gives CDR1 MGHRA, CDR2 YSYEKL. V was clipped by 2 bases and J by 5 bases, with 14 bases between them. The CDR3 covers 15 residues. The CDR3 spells CASSQIGAGGDTQYF. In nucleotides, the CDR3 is TGCGCCAGCAGCCAAATAGGGGCAGGTGGAGATACGCAGTATTTT.

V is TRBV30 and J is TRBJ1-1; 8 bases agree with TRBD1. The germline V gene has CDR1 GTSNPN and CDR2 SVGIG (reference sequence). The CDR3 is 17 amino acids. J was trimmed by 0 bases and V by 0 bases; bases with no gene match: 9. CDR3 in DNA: TGTGCCTGGAGTGTACGGGCAGGGGGCGCCTTGAACACTGAAGCTTTCTTT. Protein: CAWSVRAGGALNTEAFF.

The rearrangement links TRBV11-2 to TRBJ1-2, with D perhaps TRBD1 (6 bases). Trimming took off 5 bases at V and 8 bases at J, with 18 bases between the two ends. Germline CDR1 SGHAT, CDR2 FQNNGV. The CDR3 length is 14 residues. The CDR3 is CASSHGQQEAGYTF. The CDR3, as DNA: TGTGCCAGCAGCCATGGACAGCAGGAGGCGGGCTACACCTTC.

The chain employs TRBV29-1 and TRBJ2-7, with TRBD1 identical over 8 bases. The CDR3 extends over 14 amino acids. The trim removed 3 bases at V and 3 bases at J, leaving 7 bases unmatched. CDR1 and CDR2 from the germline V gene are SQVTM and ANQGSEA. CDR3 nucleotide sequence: TGCAGCGTTGAGACGCCGACAGGGGACTACGAGCAGTACTTC. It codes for CSVETPTGDYEQYF.

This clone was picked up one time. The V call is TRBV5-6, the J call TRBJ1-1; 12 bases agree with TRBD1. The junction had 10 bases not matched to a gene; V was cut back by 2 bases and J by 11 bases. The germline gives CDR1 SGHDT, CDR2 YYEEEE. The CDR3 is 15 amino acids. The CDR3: CASSFGPGTGGRAFF. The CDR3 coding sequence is TGTGCCAGCAGCTTCGGTCCCGGGACAGGGGGCAGGGCTTTCTTT. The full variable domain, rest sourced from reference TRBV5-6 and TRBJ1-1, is DAGVTQSPTHLIKTRGQQVTLRCSPKSGHDTVSWYQQALGQGPQFIFQYYEEEERQRGNFPDRFSGHQFPNYSSELNVNALLLGDSALYLCASSFGPGTGGRAFFGQGTRLTVV.

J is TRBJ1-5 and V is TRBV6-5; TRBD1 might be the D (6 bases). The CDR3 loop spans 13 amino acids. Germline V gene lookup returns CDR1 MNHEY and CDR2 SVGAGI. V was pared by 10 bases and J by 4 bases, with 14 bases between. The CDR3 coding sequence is TGTGCCACGCTTTTAGGGGGGAATCAGCCCCAGCATTTT. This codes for CATLLGGNQPQHF.

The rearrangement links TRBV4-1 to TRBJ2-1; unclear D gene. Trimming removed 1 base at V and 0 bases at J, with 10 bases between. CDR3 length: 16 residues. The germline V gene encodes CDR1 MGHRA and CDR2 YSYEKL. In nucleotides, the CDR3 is TGCGCCAGCAGCCAAGTGGACCAAAGCTCCTACAATGAGCAGTTCTTC. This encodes CASSQVDQSSYNEQFF.

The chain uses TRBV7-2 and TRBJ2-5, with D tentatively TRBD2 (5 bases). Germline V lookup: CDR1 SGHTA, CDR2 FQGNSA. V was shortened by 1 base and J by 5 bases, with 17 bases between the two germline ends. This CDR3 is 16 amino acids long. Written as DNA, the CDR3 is TGTGCCAGCAGCTTAGGTGATCGGGGAGTCGGGGAGACCCAGTACTTC. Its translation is CASSLGDRGVGETQYF.

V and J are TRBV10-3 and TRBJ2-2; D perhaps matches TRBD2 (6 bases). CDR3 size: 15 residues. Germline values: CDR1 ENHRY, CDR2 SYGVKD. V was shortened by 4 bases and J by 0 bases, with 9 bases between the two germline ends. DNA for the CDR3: TGTGCCATCAGTGCGGGGGTGACGAACACCGGGGAGCTGTTTTTT. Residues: CAISAGVTNTGELFF.

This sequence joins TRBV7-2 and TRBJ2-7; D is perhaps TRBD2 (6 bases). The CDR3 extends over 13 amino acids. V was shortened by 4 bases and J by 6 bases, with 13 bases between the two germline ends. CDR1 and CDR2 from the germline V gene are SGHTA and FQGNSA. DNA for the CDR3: TGTGCCAGCAGCTCCCAGAGGAGGGGCGAGCAGTACTTC. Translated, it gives CASSSQRRGEQYF.